The 12 T cell receptor beta chains below all came from one sample that was sequenced in a study of blood T cell repertoires in COVID-19. Generated by immunoSEQ multiplex PCR, the TCRdb table keeps only in-frame clones and is missing some. The data hold a few hundred thousand clones, with 70% to 90% observed a single time. The sequencing sample was made of PBMCs or T cells enriched from blood (not recorded which). Receptors were obtained from a woman aged 25 to 39 who had recovered from COVID-19.

This chain uses TRBV9 with TRBJ1-2; a weak D match, TRBD1 (5 bases). V was pared by 3 bases and J by 6 bases, with 18 bases between. The CDR3 is made up of 15 amino acids. Germline CDR1 and CDR2: SGDLS and YYNGEE. This CDR3 reads CASSGRGGNWNGYTF. The CDR3 bases are TGTGCCAGCAGCGGTAGGGGCGGGAACTGGAATGGCTACACCTTC.

To note about this clone: Other DNA sequences within the sample encode an identical CDR3. The rearrangement links TRBV5-4 to TRBJ1-1; no firm D call. Trimming shortened V by 1 base and J by 1 base, and 5 bases separated the two germline ends. Germline CDR1 reads SGHNT; CDR2 reads YYREEE (reference sequence). The CDR3 sequence is 13 residues long. The CDR3 loop reads CASSLSRNTEAFF. The CDR3 DNA reads TGTGCCAGCAGCTTGTCCAGGAACACTGAAGCTTTCTTT.

In its sample, this clone was seen once. The chain recombines TRBV19 with TRBJ1-2, with unresolved D. The germline V and J ends were trimmed by 1 base and 2 bases, with 5 bases remaining between them. This CDR3 has 13 residues. CDR1 is LNHDA and CDR2 is SQIVND in the germline V gene (reference sequence). The CDR3 is CASSIGGNYGYTF. As DNA, the CDR3 is TGTGCCAGTAGTATAGGTGGCAACTATGGCTACACCTTC.

This clone appeared a few times. The chain is built from TRBV7-9 and TRBJ1-1; 7 nucleotides align to TRBD1. CDR1 is SEHNR, CDR2 FQNEAQ, per germline (reference sequence). The CDR3 contains 14 residues. V lost 3 bases, J lost 4 bases, and 5 bases stayed unmatched. The CDR3 coding sequence is TGTGCCAGCAGCTTTCAGGGGGTACCCACTGAAGCTTTCTTT. It encodes CASSFQGVPTEAFF.

The V call is TRBV7-2, the J call TRBJ2-7; a weak D match, TRBD2 (5 bases). The CDR3 extends over 14 amino acids. V shed 2 bases and J shed 2 bases, with 10 bases lying between them. CDR1 SGHTA and CDR2 FQGNSA come from the germline V gene. CDR3 residues: CASSLSWGAYEQYF. The CDR3 DNA is TGTGCCAGCAGCTTAAGTTGGGGAGCCTACGAGCAGTACTTC.

The chain combines TRBV9 with TRBJ2-1; 11 nucleotides align to TRBD2. V dropped 0 bases and J dropped 9; count of bases not matched to a gene: 8. Germline V gene data show CDR1 as SGDLS and CDR2 as YYNGEE. This CDR3 is 16 amino acids long. This CDR3 is CASSVGSSGGIGEQFF. The CDR3 DNA follows: TGTGCCAGCAGCGTAGGGTCTAGCGGGGGGATAGGTGAGCAGTTCTTC.

The chain joins TRBV5-1 to TRBJ1-4; D unresolved. V lost 0 bases and J 2 bases, leaving 8 bases between the germline ends. The CDR3 spans 15 residues. The germline V gene encodes CDR1 SGHRS and CDR2 YFSETQ. The CDR3 reads CASSLDRFTNEKLFF. The CDR3, as DNA: TGCGCCAGCAGCTTGGACCGGTTTACTAATGAAAAACTGTTTTTT.

The chain uses TRBV9 and TRBJ2-7; D is undetermined. Germline V gene lookup returns CDR1 SGDLS and CDR2 YYNGEE. With 2 bases removed from V and 1 base from J, the gap between germline ends came to 7 bases. This CDR3 region has 13 residues. CDR3 protein: CASSVPGSYEQYF. CDR3 nucleotide sequence: TGTGCCAGCAGCGTCCCGGGTTCCTACGAGCAGTACTTC.

The V and J genes are TRBV5-1 and TRBJ2-7; D ambiguous. From germline, CDR1 is SGHRS and CDR2 YFSETQ. CDR3 length equals 13 residues. V was pared by 0 bases and J by 3 bases, with 7 bases between. The CDR3 loop reads CASSLESIYEQYF. CDR3 sequence (DNA): TGCGCCAGCAGCTTGGAATCCATCTACGAGCAGTACTTC.

This clone turned up a few times. The chain carries TRBV2 and TRBJ1-2; D is undetermined. V lost 3 bases and J lost 6, with 11 bases in between. The CDR3 consists of 13 residues. CDR1 and CDR2 from the germline V gene are SNHLY and FYNNEI. The chain's CDR3 is CASSESGRNGYTF. CDR3 nucleotide sequence: TGTGCCAGCAGTGAGTCGGGTAGAAATGGCTACACCTTC.

This chain links TRBV12-5 with TRBJ1-5, with D possibly being TRBD1 (6 bases). This CDR3 is 15 amino acids long. Trimming stripped 2 bases from V and 3 bases from J, with 11 bases between. CDR1 and CDR2 (germline): LGHNT, FRNRAP. The CDR3 region has the DNA TGTGCTAGTGGTTTGAACAGGGTACCCAATCAGCCCCAGCATTTT. Protein: CASGLNRVPNQPQHF. The variable domain in full, with the rest retrieved from reference TRBV12-5 and TRBJ1-5, is DARVTQTPRHKVTEMGQEVTMRCQPILGHNTVFWYRQTMMQGLELLAYFRNRAPLDDSGMPKDRFSAEMPDATLATLKIQPSEPRDSAVYFCASGLNRVPNQPQHFGDGTRLSIL.

The rearrangement links TRBV29-1 to TRBJ1-1; TRBD1 might be the D (6 bases). Looked up from germline, CDR1 is SQVTM and CDR2 is ANQGSEA. This CDR3 spans 11 amino acids. The V and J ends lost 5 bases and 3 bases respectively, with 7 bases between them. The CDR3 protein is CSVHRDTEAFF. In DNA, the CDR3 is TGCAGCGTTCACAGGGACACTGAAGCTTTCTTT. Combining the CDR3 with reference TRBV29-1 and TRBJ1-1 gives the whole variable domain SAVISQKPSRDICQRGTSLTIQCQVDSQVTMMFWYRQQPGQSLTLIATANQGSEATYESGFVIDKFPISRPNLTFSTLTVSNMSPEDSSIYLCSVHRDTEAFFGQGTRLTVV.